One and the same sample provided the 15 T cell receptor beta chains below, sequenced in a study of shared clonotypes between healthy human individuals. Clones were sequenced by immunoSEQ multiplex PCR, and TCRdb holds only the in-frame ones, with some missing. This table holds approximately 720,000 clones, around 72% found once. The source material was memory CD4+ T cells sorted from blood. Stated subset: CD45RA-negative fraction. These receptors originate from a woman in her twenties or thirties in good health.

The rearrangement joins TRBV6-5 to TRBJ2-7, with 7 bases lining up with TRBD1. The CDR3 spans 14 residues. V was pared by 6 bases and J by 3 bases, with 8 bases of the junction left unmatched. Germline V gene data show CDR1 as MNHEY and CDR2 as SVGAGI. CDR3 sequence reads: CASRGGVGHYEQYF. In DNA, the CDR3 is TGTGCCAGCAGAGGGGGCGTCGGCCACTACGAGCAGTACTTC.

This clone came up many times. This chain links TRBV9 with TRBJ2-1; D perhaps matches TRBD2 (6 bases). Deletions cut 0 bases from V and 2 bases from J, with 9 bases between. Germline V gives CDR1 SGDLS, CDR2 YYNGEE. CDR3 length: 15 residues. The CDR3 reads CASSVEGLPYNEQFF. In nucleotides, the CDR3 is TGTGCCAGCAGCGTAGAGGGACTCCCCTACAATGAGCAGTTCTTC.

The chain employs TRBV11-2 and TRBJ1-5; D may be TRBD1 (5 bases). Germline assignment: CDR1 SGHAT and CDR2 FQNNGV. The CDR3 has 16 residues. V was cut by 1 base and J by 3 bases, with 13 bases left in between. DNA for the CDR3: TGTGCCAGCAGCTTAGGGGACCGGCTGCTCAATCAGCCCCAGCATTTT. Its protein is CASSLGDRLLNQPQHF.

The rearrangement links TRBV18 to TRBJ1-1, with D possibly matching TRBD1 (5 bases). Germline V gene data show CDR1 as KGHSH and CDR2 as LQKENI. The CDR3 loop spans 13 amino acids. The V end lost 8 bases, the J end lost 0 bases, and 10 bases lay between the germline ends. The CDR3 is CASTTDLNTEAFF. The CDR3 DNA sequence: TGTGCCAGCACGACAGATTTGAACACTGAAGCTTTCTTT.

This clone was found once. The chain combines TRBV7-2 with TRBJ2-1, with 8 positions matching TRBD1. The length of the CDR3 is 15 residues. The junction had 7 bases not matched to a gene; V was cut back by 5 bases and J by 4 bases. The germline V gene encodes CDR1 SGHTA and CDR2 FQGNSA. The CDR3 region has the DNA TGTGCCAGCAGCCTGCAGGGGGCTTGGTACAATGAGCAGTTCTTC. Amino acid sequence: CASSLQGAWYNEQFF.

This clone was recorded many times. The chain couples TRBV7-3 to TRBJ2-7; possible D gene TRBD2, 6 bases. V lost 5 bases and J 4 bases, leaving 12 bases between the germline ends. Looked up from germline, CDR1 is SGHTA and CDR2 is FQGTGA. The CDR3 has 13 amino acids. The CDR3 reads CASSDGLLYEQYF. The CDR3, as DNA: TGTGCCAGCAGCGATGGACTACTGTACGAGCAGTACTTC.

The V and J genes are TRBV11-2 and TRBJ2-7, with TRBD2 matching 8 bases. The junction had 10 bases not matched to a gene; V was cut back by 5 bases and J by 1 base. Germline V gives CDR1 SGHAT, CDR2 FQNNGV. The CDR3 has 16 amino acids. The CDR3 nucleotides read TGTGCCAGCAGCCAAGAGGGGTTAGCGGGATCCTACGAGCAGTACTTC. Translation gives CASSQEGLAGSYEQYF.

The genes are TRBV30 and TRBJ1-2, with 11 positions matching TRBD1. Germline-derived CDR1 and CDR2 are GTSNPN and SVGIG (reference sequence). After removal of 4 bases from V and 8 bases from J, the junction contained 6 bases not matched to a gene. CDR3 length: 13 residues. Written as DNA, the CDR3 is TGTGCCTGGAACAGGGACAGGGGGTTGGGCTACACCTTC. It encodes CAWNRDRGLGYTF.

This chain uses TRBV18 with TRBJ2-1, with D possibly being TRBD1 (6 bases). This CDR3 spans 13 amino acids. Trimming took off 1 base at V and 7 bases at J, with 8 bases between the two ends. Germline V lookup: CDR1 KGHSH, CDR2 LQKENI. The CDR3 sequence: CASSPRQANEQFF. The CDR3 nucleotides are TGTGCCAGCTCACCACGACAGGCGAATGAGCAGTTCTTC.

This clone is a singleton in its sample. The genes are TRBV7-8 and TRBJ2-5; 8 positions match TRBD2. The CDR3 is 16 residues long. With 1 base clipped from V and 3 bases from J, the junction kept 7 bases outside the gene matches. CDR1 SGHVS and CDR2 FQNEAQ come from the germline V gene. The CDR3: CASSLGPSGYEETQYF. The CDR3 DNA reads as TGTGCCAGCAGCTTAGGCCCTAGCGGGTATGAAGAGACCCAGTACTTC.

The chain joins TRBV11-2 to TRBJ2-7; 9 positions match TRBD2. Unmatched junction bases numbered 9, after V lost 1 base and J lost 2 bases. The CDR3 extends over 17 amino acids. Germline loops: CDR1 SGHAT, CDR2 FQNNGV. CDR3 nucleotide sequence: TGTGCCAGCAGCTTAGGACTTGGACTAGCGCTTACCTACGAGCAGTACTTC. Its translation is CASSLGLGLALTYEQYF.

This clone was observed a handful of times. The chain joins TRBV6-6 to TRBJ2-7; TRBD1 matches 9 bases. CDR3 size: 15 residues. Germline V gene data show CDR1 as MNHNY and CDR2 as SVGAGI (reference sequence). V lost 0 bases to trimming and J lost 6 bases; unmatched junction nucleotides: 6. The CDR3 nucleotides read TGTGCCAGCAGTTACTCGACCGGGACAGGGACCGAGCAGTACTTC. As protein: CASSYSTGTGTEQYF.

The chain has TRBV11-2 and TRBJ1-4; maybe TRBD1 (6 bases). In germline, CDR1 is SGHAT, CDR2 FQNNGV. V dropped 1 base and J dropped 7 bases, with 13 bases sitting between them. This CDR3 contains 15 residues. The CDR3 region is CASSLGGLLSEKLFF. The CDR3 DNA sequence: TGTGCCAGCAGCTTAGGGGGGCTGCTGAGTGAAAAACTGTTTTTT.

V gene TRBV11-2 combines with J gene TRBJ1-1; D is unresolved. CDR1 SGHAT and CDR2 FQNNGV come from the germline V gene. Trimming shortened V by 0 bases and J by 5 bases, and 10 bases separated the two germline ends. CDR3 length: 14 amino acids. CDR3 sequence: CASSLERSETEAFF. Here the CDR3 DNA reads TGTGCCAGCAGCTTAGAACGTTCGGAGACTGAAGCTTTCTTT.

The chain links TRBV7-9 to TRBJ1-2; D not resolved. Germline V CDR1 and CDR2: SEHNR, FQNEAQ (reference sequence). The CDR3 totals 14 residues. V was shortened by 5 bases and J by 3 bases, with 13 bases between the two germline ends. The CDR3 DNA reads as TGTGCCAGCAGCCCCAGCCAAGGGTACTATGGCTACACCTTC. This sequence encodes CASSPSQGYYGYTF.